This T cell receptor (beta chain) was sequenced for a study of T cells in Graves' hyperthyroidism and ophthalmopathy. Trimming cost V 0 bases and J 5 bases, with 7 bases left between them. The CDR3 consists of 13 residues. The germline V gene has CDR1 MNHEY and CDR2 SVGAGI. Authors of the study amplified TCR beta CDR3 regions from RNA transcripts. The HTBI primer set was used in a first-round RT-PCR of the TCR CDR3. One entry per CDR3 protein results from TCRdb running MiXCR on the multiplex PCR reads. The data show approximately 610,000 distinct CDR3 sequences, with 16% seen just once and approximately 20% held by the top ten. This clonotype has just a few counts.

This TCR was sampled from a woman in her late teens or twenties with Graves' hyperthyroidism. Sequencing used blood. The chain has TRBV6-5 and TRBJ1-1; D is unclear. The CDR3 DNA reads TGTGCCAGCAGTTACTCCCTATGGACTGAAGCTTTCTTT. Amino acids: CASSYSLWTEAFF.